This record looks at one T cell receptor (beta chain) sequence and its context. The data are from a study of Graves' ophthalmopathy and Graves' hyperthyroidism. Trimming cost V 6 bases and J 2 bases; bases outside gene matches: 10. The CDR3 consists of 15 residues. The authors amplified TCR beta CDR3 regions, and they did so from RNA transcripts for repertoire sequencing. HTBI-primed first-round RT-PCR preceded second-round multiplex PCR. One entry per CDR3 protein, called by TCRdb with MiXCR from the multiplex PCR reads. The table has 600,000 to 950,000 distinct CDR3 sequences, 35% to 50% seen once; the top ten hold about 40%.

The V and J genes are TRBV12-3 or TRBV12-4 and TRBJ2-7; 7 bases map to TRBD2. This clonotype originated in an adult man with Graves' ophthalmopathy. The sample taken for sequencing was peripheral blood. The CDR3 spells CASSSRQRGTYEQYF. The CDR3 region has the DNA TGTGCCAGCAGCTCCCGGCAGCGGGGAACCTACGAGCAGTACTTC.